Described below is a single T cell receptor (beta chain) sequence and its context. The target antigen is unknown. Reverse transcription of roughly 0.5 to 1 ug RNA was carried out with random hexamers. Amplification of TCR beta CDR3 was carried out by immunoSEQ multiplex PCR, which covered 54 Vbeta and 13 Jbeta segments. TCRdb reprocessed the immunoSEQ multiplex PCR reads via MiXCR and lists one record per CDR3 protein. In the table there are 100,000 to 150,000 distinct CDR3 sequences, around 94% of which are singletons. This entry comes from a study of CD8 T cells in Susac syndrome. Study results and limitations: Clonal expansion of Susac CD8+ cells peaked in TEMRA cells, and it also peaked in active patients. A handful of Susac-specific public clones appeared in CD8+ TEMRA repertoires, and around 16 in total CD8+ repertoires.

In Susac syndrome patients, recently defined diagnostic criteria for definite or probable disease were met. Germline lookup yields CDR1 LNHDA and CDR2 SQIVND (reference sequence). The CDR3 contains 18 residues. V trimming: 3 bases; J trimming: 4 bases; junction bases outside the gene matches: 12. The chain carries TRBV19 and TRBJ1-5; 10 nucleotides line up with TRBD1. Material: CD8+ T cells from PBMCs. This clonotype was sampled from a human donor with Susac syndrome. The CDR3: CASSIPGQGFDWNQPQHF. The CDR3 region has the DNA TGTGCCAGTAGTATCCCGGGACAGGGGTTCGATTGGAATCAGCCCCAGCATTTT.